This entry concerns a single T cell receptor (beta chain). Which antigen it targets is not known. Base qualities are not at hand, and no much larger clone is one base apart. Using the deep immunoSEQ assay, TCR CDR3 regions were amplified from genomic DNA by multiplex PCR. Extracted genomic DNA from each cell subset was spread evenly across all wells of several immunoSEQ 96-well plates, with each plate serving as a replicate. Each replicate PCR for sorted subsets received about 220 ng genomic DNA, equal to tens of thousands of T cell genomes. Purified libraries were measured with a Qubit 3.0 fluorometer, size-checked on a Bioanalyzer 2100, and measured again with the KAPA Library Quantification kit. Every immunoSEQ 96-well plate was sequenced on a dedicated single-read 150-cycle Illumina NextSeq 550 flow cell. Turning to the authors' computational methods: Because the immunoSEQ output included only junctional sequences and no quality scores, the filtering could not be the same as the filtering used for full-length reads. To assign V/J genes and CDR3, sequences were annotated using PyIR, a Python wrapper for IgBLAST v1.9, with IMGT germline references. Any read was removed if the V/J assignment was weak (E-value above 1e-6), the CDR3 was missing, or the read contained stop codons, out-of-frame junctions, or ambiguous translated residues. V3J clonotypes were defined by identical inferred V gene, J gene, and CDR3 amino acid sequence. Percentage overlap between repertoires was computed as shared unique clonotypes divided by the size of the smaller repertoire. Repertoire richness was assessed with RTK rarefaction, the Chao1 estimator, and Recon v2.1 estimates of unobserved clonotypes. Generation probabilities for all TCRbeta clonotypes obtained by the gDNA method from a handful of donors were computed using OLGA. TCRdb mirrors the immuneACCESS table, restricted to in-frame sequences. Some clones are absent from its copies; in checked studies, under half trace to an unresolved V gene, and the reason for the others is unknown. The V and J calls and clone size were taken over from that table, and D and trimming were inferred from the DNA. The sample has around 2.5 million clones on record, over 85% of them singletons. Together, the top ten hold 0.35% to 0.45% of the sample.

This sample was included in a study of shared clonotypes between healthy human individuals (dated by TCRdb to about 2020). A note on the overall study: The cohort included three men and a couple of women between 18 and 49 years of age. For each donor, CD4 naive and CD4 memory were each given three plates, CD8 naive was given two plates, and CD8 memory was given one plate. The study deeply sequenced blood TCR repertoires of about 5 healthy adults to estimate repertoire size and the extent of clonotype sharing between individuals. To increase sequencing depth and limit assay-specific biases, different laboratories used diverse techniques to prepare libraries and sequence TCR repertoires. Each donor's leukapheresis produced roughly between roughly 0.85 and 9.5 billion PBMCs.

V and J lose 5 bases and 0 bases, and a span of 11 bases separates them. The CDR3 contains 14 residues, cysteine and phenylalanine counted. Just CDR3 DNA is preserved here, 42 bases in frame from base 1. Per the germline V gene, SGHNT is the CDR1 and YENEEA is the CDR2. General study outcomes and caveats: Compared with non-shared clonotypes, the clonotypes found in all four sorted-subset donors had higher generation probabilities. Across four donors, 4.5% to 6.5% of naive CD4, 3% to 3.5% of naive CD8, under 2.5% of memory CD4, and 0.4% of memory CD8 clonotypes were shared. Based on pairwise subsampling, the degree of clonotype sharing among donors was expected to be affected by sequencing depth. Sampling was limited to blood, and TCR repertoires in tissue likely differ from TCR repertoires in blood. Estimated clonotype richness was generally larger for naive than for memory subsets. The small number of donors limited the genetic and exposure-history diversity represented. Rarefaction of sorted-subset datasets indicated incomplete sequencing despite the large sequencing depth.

The donors were healthy, HIV-negative adults with no recently reported acute infections or vaccinations. All donors were Caucasian adults living in Nashville, Tennessee, USA. Magnetic negative selection was used to enrich CD4+ T cells, after which naive cells were positively selected on CD45RA and the negative fraction became the memory subset. Blood was obtained by leukapheresis, after which PBMCs were separated by Ficoll-Histopaque density gradient centrifugation and cryopreserved in liquid nitrogen vapor phase. Analytical flow cytometry was used to check the purity and quantity of each magnetically sorted T cell population. Genomic DNA was isolated from every sorted fraction and measured by UV absorbance on a Nanodrop 2000c.

The sequence was obtained from a man between 18 and 29 years old in good health. Some clones in this sample may be carry-over from other donors' samples. The receptor chain draws on TRBV11-3 and TRBJ2-7; TRBD1 could be the D gene, as 6 bases match. The sequenced material came from naive CD4+ T cells from PBMCs. The intended sense of this specimen's cell subset or site label: CD45RA+ positively selected. The CDR3 protein is CASSPRDNSYEQYF. Here is the DNA: TGTGCCAGCAGCCCCCGGGACAACTCCTACGAGCAGTACTTC.